This entry lists 20 T cell receptor beta chains sequenced from one sample in a study of Ad26.COV2.S vaccination and SARS-CoV-2 variants. As to treatment: 19 received Ad26.COV2.S at low or high dose, single or two shots; about 5 received placebo; per-sample allocation not given. Day 63 after the first injection of vaccine or placebo was the sampling time. Assay: immunoSEQ multiplex PCR; the TCRdb copy retains only in-frame clones and omits some. The table records around 400,000 clones, about nine tenths of them present only once. The material sequenced was peripheral blood, taken in a trial of Ad26.COV2.S vaccine versus placebo. The receptors stem from a person between 18 and 59 years old who received the Ad26.COV2.S COVID-19 vaccine or a placebo.

This clone is a singleton in its sample. This rearrangement joins TRBV5-8 to TRBJ1-1, with a possible D match to TRBD1 (6 bases). Germline V CDR1 and CDR2: SGHTS, YDEGEE. The CDR3 length is 17 residues. Trimming pared 0 bases from V and 0 bases from J, leaving 15 bases between. The DNA of the CDR3 is TGTGCCAGCAGCTTGGGTCAGGGGAGGTTGATGAACACTGAAGCTTTCTTT. This codes for CASSLGQGRLMNTEAFF.

This sequence joins TRBV6-5 and TRBJ1-4; TRBD1 is a possible D gene (5 bases). The CDR3 has 12 residues. Per the germline V gene, CDR1 is MNHEY and CDR2 is SVGAGI. V lost 6 bases to trimming and J lost 8 bases, with 10 bases between them. The CDR3 sequence is CASSSWGEKLFF. The CDR3 nucleotides are TGTGCCAGCAGCTCCTGGGGGGAAAAACTGTTTTTT.

The chain couples TRBV9 to TRBJ2-6, with D unclear. This CDR3 is built from 16 residues. Germline assignment: CDR1 SGDLS and CDR2 YYNGEE. Between the trimmed V and J ends, which lost 4 bases and 0 bases, there was a span of 11 bases. CDR3 amino acids: CASSPRTRSGANVLTF. The CDR3, as DNA: TGTGCCAGCAGCCCCAGGACGCGCTCTGGGGCCAACGTCCTGACTTTC.

The chain recombines TRBV5-6 with TRBJ2-7, with D uncertain. Germline loops: CDR1 SGHDT, CDR2 YYEEEE. The CDR3 extends over 13 amino acids. The V gene lost 4 bases and the J gene lost 3 bases, with 11 bases spanning the gap. CDR3 in amino acids: CASSPTPDYEQYF. The CDR3 region has the DNA TGTGCCAGCAGCCCTACCCCAGACTACGAGCAGTACTTC.

V is TRBV4-1 and J is TRBJ2-1; D possibly corresponds to TRBD2 (5 bases). Germline loops: CDR1 MGHRA, CDR2 YSYEKL. Trimming left V 4 bases short and J 0 bases short, with 13 bases between. This CDR3 region has 16 residues. The CDR3 nucleotides read TGCGCCAGCAGCCTCTCGGGTACTAGCTCCTACAATGAGCAGTTCTTC. It yields the protein CASSLSGTSSYNEQFF.

A remark on this clone: Within the sample, other DNA sequences also encode this same CDR3. The rearrangement links TRBV12-3 or TRBV12-4 to TRBJ2-5; no definite D call. The CDR3 loop spans 11 amino acids. The V gene lost 5 bases and the J gene lost 4 bases, with 5 bases spanning the gap. The CDR3 here is CASSPGETQYF. Here the CDR3 DNA reads TGTGCCAGCAGTCCGGGAGAGACCCAGTACTTC.

V is TRBV30 and J is TRBJ2-1, with D perhaps TRBD2 (5 bases). The germline gives CDR1 GTSNPN, CDR2 SVGIG (reference sequence). CDR3 size: 13 residues. V was pared by 2 bases and J by 10 bases, with 15 bases between. CDR3: CAWSKDSAREQFF. The CDR3 DNA follows: TGTGCCTGGAGTAAGGACTCCGCGAGGGAGCAGTTCTTC.

The chain links TRBV4-3 to TRBJ1-4; D ambiguous. The CDR3 consists of 13 residues. V was cut by 4 bases and J by 5 bases, with 8 bases left in between. Germline V gene sequence: CDR1 LGHNA, CDR2 YSLEER. In nucleotides, the CDR3 is TGCGCCAGCAGCCTTAACATAAATGAAAAACTGTTTTTT. This sequence encodes CASSLNINEKLFF.

A few counts support this clone. V and J are TRBV6-6 and TRBJ1-4, with D possibly TRBD1 on 5 matching bases. Trimming removed 5 bases at V and 5 bases at J, with 18 bases between. This CDR3 has 16 amino acids. The germline V gene has CDR1 MNHNY and CDR2 SVGAGI (reference sequence). This chain's CDR3 is CASSHLRGSRNEKLFF. CDR3 in DNA: TGTGCCAGCAGTCATCTCCGGGGGTCGCGGAATGAAAAACTGTTTTTT.

V and J are TRBV27 and TRBJ2-1, with D hard to call. The ends were cut back, 6 bases at V and 0 bases at J, with 12 bases in the middle. CDR1 and CDR2 (germline): MNHEY, SMNVEV (reference sequence). The CDR3 runs 15 residues. The CDR3 bases are TGTGCCAGCAGACTGACTCAAAGCTCCTACAATGAGCAGTTCTTC. Translated, it gives CASRLTQSSYNEQFF.

The chain is built from TRBV5-1 and TRBJ2-1, with D tentatively TRBD1 or TRBD2 (5 bases each). CDR1 is SGHRS and CDR2 is YFSETQ in the germline V gene. Trimming removed 4 bases from V and 5 bases from J, with 10 bases in between. The CDR3 covers 13 residues. The chain's CDR3 is CASSKGTNNEQFF. Written as DNA, the CDR3 is TGCGCCAGCAGCAAAGGGACCAACAATGAGCAGTTCTTC.

This chain uses TRBV3-1 (or the pseudogene TRBV3-2) with TRBJ1-1; D is unresolved. The CDR3 sequence is 15 residues long. CDR1 is LGHDT, CDR2 YNNKEL, per germline (reference sequence). Trimming took 4 bases from V and 1 from J, leaving 13 bases between them. CDR3 DNA: TGTGCCAGCAGCCCCCAAGGAGGGCGGAACACTGAAGCTTTCTTT. Amino acid sequence: CASSPQGGRNTEAFF.

This chain uses TRBV9 with TRBJ2-2; unclear D gene. V gave up 5 bases and J gave up 3 bases, with 5 bases separating them. The CDR3 contains 12 residues. From germline, CDR1 is SGDLS and CDR2 YYNGEE. The CDR3 is CASRQDTGELFF. CDR3 DNA: TGTGCCAGCAGACAAGACACCGGGGAGCTGTTTTTT.

This sequence joins TRBV10-1 and TRBJ2-2, with 7 positions matching TRBD1. Germline trimming cut 1 base from V and 1 base from J; bases unmatched to any gene: 6. The V gene's germline CDR1 is WNHNN and CDR2 SYGVQD (reference sequence). The CDR3 sequence is 17 residues long. This chain's CDR3 is CASSELTGAVNTGELFF. In DNA, the CDR3 is TGCGCCAGCAGTGAGTTAACAGGGGCAGTGAACACCGGGGAGCTGTTTTTT.

The sample holds a few counts of this clone. The genes are TRBV2 and TRBJ2-2, with D hard to call. The CDR3 is made up of 15 amino acids. V dropped 6 bases and J dropped 4 bases, with 15 bases sitting between them. Germline V gene lookup returns CDR1 SNHLY and CDR2 FYNNEI. The CDR3 nucleotides are TGTGCCAGCAGCCTTGTGAGAGGATTCACCGGGGAGCTGTTTTTT. Translated: CASSLVRGFTGELFF.

This chain's CDR3 is CASSLSRRTGGEQYF. Written as DNA, the CDR3 is TGTGCCAGCAGTTTATCCCGTAGGACAGGGGGCGAGCAGTACTTC. The rearrangement joins TRBV27 to TRBJ2-7, with 10 bases matching TRBD1. This CDR3 comprises 15 residues. Germline assignment: CDR1 MNHEY and CDR2 SMNVEV (reference sequence). Germline trimming cut 0 bases from V and 6 bases from J; bases unmatched to any gene: 5.

The V gene is TRBV14, the J gene TRBJ2-3; tentative D call: TRBD1 (5 bases). The germline V and J ends were trimmed by 6 bases and 6 bases, with 10 bases remaining between them. CDR1 is SGHDN, CDR2 FVKESK, per germline. This CDR3 region has 12 residues. The DNA for the CDR3 is TGTGCCAGCAGAAAAGGGGTGGATACGCAGTATTTT. This encodes CASRKGVDTQYF.

The rearrangement uses TRBV6-5 and TRBJ2-5; tentatively, D is TRBD1 (6 bases). The CDR3 is made up of 15 amino acids. Germline values: CDR1 MNHEY, CDR2 SVGAGI. Trimming pared 0 bases from V and 4 bases from J, leaving 12 bases between. CDR3: CASSYSTVGGETQYF. CDR3 nucleotide sequence: TGTGCCAGCAGTTACTCAACGGTAGGGGGAGAGACCCAGTACTTC.

This clone was seen just once. V usage is TRBV6-5 and J usage is TRBJ1-2; TRBD1 matches at 8 bases. V trimming: 2 bases; J trimming: 2 bases; junction bases outside the gene matches: 1. This CDR3 has 14 amino acids. Germline CDR1 and CDR2: MNHEY and SVGAGI. For the CDR3, the DNA is TGTGCCAGCAGTTACACAGGGGGAAACTATGGCTACACCTTC. Amino acid sequence: CASSYTGGNYGYTF.

The chain links TRBV4-3 to TRBJ2-1; D is ambiguous. This CDR3 is built from 16 residues. Between the trimmed V and J ends, which lost 4 bases and 3 bases, there was a span of 16 bases. Germline values: CDR1 LGHNA, CDR2 YSLEER. For the CDR3, the DNA is TGCGCCAGCAGCCTCCAGGCGCGGTTAGACTACAATGAGCAGTTCTTC. It yields the protein CASSLQARLDYNEQFF.